The clone carrying this T cell receptor beta chain was seen ten or more times. What it binds is not known. These data come from a study of regulatory T cells in long-lasting Graves disease. Study outcomes and limitations: Newly diagnosed disease favored TRBV20-1 and TRBJ2-1 over persistent disease.

The time point was: persistent/refractory GD, antithyroid drugs over 5 years with positive TRAb. PBMCs were the source of the RNA used for TCR sequencing. Guidelines of the American Thyroid Association were used to diagnose Graves' disease. A blood draw put approximately 9 milliliters of peripheral blood into EDTA tubes. V dropped 0 bases and J dropped 8 bases, with 16 bases sitting between them. CDR3 size: 15 residues. CDR1 LGHDT and CDR2 YNNKEL come from the germline V gene (reference sequence). Investigators prepared the TCR beta libraries by applying iRepertoire HTBI primers and Arm-PCR of CDR3 regions. TCRdb passed the multiplex PCR reads through MiXCR, listing each CDR3 protein once. The data contain a few hundred thousand distinct CDR3 sequences, 21% of them seen just once; the ten biggest clones take up approximately 14%.

This sample comprised peripheral blood mononuclear cells (PBMCs), obtained when the disease was refractory, from a patient treated with antithyroid drugs. This receptor was obtained from a female donor with Graves disease. J is TRBJ1-2 and V is TRBV3-1, with a weak D call TRBD1 (6 bases). The CDR3 sequence is CASSQDPGRGIGYTF. The CDR3 DNA follows: TGTGCCAGCAGCCAAGACCCAGGGAGGGGGATCGGCTACACCTTC. The full variable domain, its missing parts supplied by reference TRBV3-1 and TRBJ1-2, is DTAVSQTPKYLVTQMGNDKSIKCEQNLGHDTMYWYKQDSKKFLKIMFSYNNKELIINETVPNRFSPKSPDKAHLNLHINSLELGDSAVYFCASSQDPGRGIGYTFGSGTRLTVV.